What follows are 24 T cell receptor beta chains derived from one specimen sequenced in a study of T cells in Graves' hyperthyroidism and ophthalmopathy (dated by TCRdb to the late 2010s). Libraries were constructed by multiplex PCR. The sequencer was an Illumina HiSeq 2000. The TCR beta CDR3 regions were amplified from RNA transcripts. The first round of RT-PCR for the TCR CDR3 was performed with the HTBI primer set and the Qiagen OneStep RT-PCR kit. The public reads were run again by TCRdb, first through fastp at Q25 and then through MiXCR, and only productive beta chains were kept. CDR3 protein duplicates are merged, each entry listing the most common genes and DNA. This sample is represented by around 350,000 distinct CDR3 sequences; roughly 15% of them were singletons. About 21% of the sample comes from the top ten. Material for sequencing was blood. These receptors were obtained from a woman aged 55-70 years with Graves' ophthalmopathy.

Many counts were recorded for this clonotype. The chain employs TRBV28 and TRBJ1-5, with TRBD1 matching over 8 bases. The junction had 6 bases not matched to a gene; V was cut back by 6 bases and J by 2 bases. CDR1 and CDR2 from the germline V gene are MDHEN and SYDVKM. The CDR3 contains 15 residues. CDR3 residues: CASSGQGWGNQPQHF. The CDR3 nucleotides are TGTGCCAGCAGCGGACAGGGTTGGGGCAATCAGCCCCAGCATTTT. The full variable domain, in which reference TRBV28 and TRBJ1-5 provide the parts outside the CDR3, is DVKVTQSSRYLVKRTGEKVFLECVQDMDHENMFWYRQDPGLGLRLIYFSYDVKMKEKGDIPEGYSVSREKKERFSLILESASTNQTSMYLCASSGQGWGNQPQHFGDGTRLSIL.

This clonotype came up many times. One junction end does not reproduce the germline sequence, and a read error may be involved. The chain carries TRBV12-3 or TRBV12-4 and TRBJ2-1; 11 positions match TRBD1. The CDR3 length is 11 residues. The CDR3 loop reads CASSPGQGAVF. The CDR3, as DNA: TGTGCCAGCAGTCCCGGACAGGGGGCCGTCTTC.

This clonotype was counted ten times or more. The chain has TRBV6-1 and TRBJ2-5; TRBD1 agrees at 10 bases. Trimming cost V 6 bases and J 2 bases; bases outside gene matches: 6. This CDR3 spans 15 amino acids. CDR1 is MNHNS and CDR2 is SASEGT in the germline V gene. CDR3 in amino acids: CASSRSDRGQETQYF. The CDR3 nucleotides are TGTGCCAGCAGCCGCTCGGACAGGGGGCAAGAGACCCAGTACTTC.

The chain uses TRBV5-1 and TRBJ2-5; D perhaps matches TRBD2 (6 bases). Looked up from germline, CDR1 is SGHRS and CDR2 is YFSETQ. The V and J ends lost 0 bases and 0 bases respectively, with 9 bases between them. CDR3 length: 15 amino acids. The chain's CDR3 is CASSLVGDYQETQYF. The CDR3 nucleotides read TGCGCCAGCAGCTTGGTGGGGGACTACCAAGAGACCCAGTACTTC.

In its sample, this clonotype was seen many times. The chain links TRBV11-2 to TRBJ2-5, with D hard to call. CDR3 length: 14 residues. With 5 bases removed from V and 5 bases from J, the gap between germline ends came to 15 bases. CDR1 is SGHAT and CDR2 is FQNNGV in the germline V gene. The CDR3 DNA sequence: TGTGCCAGCAGCGCTACGGGCAGGCACGAGACCCAGTACTTC. This encodes CASSATGRHETQYF. Based on the CDR3 plus reference TRBV11-2 and TRBJ2-5, the full variable domain is EAGVAQSPRYKIIEKRQSVAFWCNPISGHATLYWYQQILGQGPKLLIQFQNNGVVDDSQLPKDRFSAERLKGVDSTLKIQPAKLEDSAVYLCASSATGRHETQYFGPGTRLLVL.

This chain joins TRBV12-3 or TRBV12-4 and TRBJ1-4, with a weak D call TRBD1 (5 bases). The CDR3 totals 15 residues. Trimming left V 6 bases short and J 0 bases short, with 11 bases between. The CDR3 reads CASSRALTTNEKLFF. As DNA, the CDR3 is TGTGCCAGCAGCAGGGCCCTCACAACTAATGAAAAACTGTTTTTT.

CDR3 residues: CASSGDRGRSGNTIYF. CDR3 nucleotides: TGTGCCAGCAGTGGGGACAGGGGCCGCTCTGGAAACACCATATATTTT. The chain combines TRBV2 with TRBJ1-3, with TRBD1 identical over 10 bases. The CDR3 consists of 16 residues. The V and J ends lost 4 bases and 0 bases, in that order; junction bases with no gene match: 3. The germline gives CDR1 SNHLY, CDR2 FYNNEI.

This clonotype was recorded at least ten times. The chain joins TRBV28 to TRBJ2-5; D gene uncertain. CDR1 and CDR2 (germline): MDHEN, SYDVKM. Trimming stripped 8 bases from V and 2 bases from J, with 18 bases between. The CDR3 is made up of 15 amino acids. CDR3 bases: TGTGCCAGCTCCCGGGCCTATCGTAGGCAAGAGACCCAGTACTTC. It translates to CASSRAYRRQETQYF.

This clonotype occurred a few times. The V and J genes are TRBV6-6 and TRBJ2-5; TRBD2 matches at 8 bases. CDR1 is MNHNY and CDR2 is SVGAGI in the germline V gene (reference sequence). The J segment lost 5 bases and the V segment lost 0 bases, leaving 5 bases of the junction unmatched. This CDR3 comprises 15 residues. The CDR3 is CASSYSTGRGETQYF. As DNA, the CDR3 is TGTGCCAGCAGTTACTCGACCGGGAGGGGCGAGACCCAGTACTTC.

This clonotype has a handful of counts. The gene calls are TRBV18 and TRBJ2-7, with TRBD2 matching over 11 bases. Trimming at V came to 2 bases and at J to 3 bases, leaving 6 bases not matched to a gene. The CDR3 is made up of 16 amino acids. CDR1 KGHSH and CDR2 LQKENI come from the germline V gene. CDR3 nucleotides: TGTGCCAGCTCACCAAAGACTAGCGGGGACGTCTACGAGCAGTACTTC. Amino acid sequence: CASSPKTSGDVYEQYF. Based on the CDR3 plus reference TRBV18 and TRBJ2-7, the full variable domain is NAGVMQNPRHLVRRRGQEARLRCSPMKGHSHVYWYRQLPEEGLKFMVYLQKENIIDESGMPKERFSAEFPKEGPSILRIQQVVRGDSAAYFCASSPKTSGDVYEQYFGPGTRLTVT.

This clonotype was observed a few times. The chain has TRBV5-4 and TRBJ2-7, with D uncertain. The V gene's germline CDR1 is SGHNT and CDR2 YYREEE (reference sequence). Between the trimmed V and J ends, which lost 0 bases and 5 bases, there was a span of 15 bases. This CDR3 spans 15 amino acids. CDR3 loop: CASSLDPSRAHEQYF. The CDR3 DNA follows: TGTGCCAGCAGCTTGGACCCGTCTCGGGCCCACGAGCAGTACTTC.

In regard to this clonotype: The junction departs from the called germline gene at one end, perhaps through a read error. The rearrangement joins TRBV10-3 to TRBJ2-5; perhaps TRBD2 as D (5 bases). The V gene's germline CDR1 is ENHRY and CDR2 SYGVKD. This CDR3 has 16 residues. CDR3 amino acids: CAIGDPGLGIQETQYF. The CDR3, as DNA: TGTGCCATCGGTGACCCGGGCCTCGGGATACAAGAGACCCAGTACTTC.

This clonotype was seen more than once but under ten times. The chain recombines TRBV12-3 or TRBV12-4 with TRBJ2-5; D not certain. V was pared by 6 bases and J by 5 bases, with 16 bases between. The CDR3 is made up of 14 amino acids. CDR3 protein: CASSLTIKAETQYF. The CDR3 DNA is TGTGCCAGCAGCCTGACAATCAAGGCGGAGACCCAGTACTTC.

This chain uses TRBV20-1 with TRBJ2-3, with TRBD2 identical over 14 bases. With 5 bases clipped from V and 4 bases from J, the junction kept 14 bases outside the gene matches. CDR3 size: 18 residues. CDR1 and CDR2 from the germline V gene are DFQATT and SNEGSKA (reference sequence). CDR3 region: CSARDRAGTSGSADTQYF. The CDR3 DNA follows: TGCAGTGCTCGGGACAGGGCCGGGACTAGCGGGAGTGCAGATACGCAGTATTTT.

This clonotype was picked up many times. V gene TRBV11-2 combines with J gene TRBJ2-1; TRBD2 matches 13 bases. V was clipped by 2 bases and J by 0 bases; unmatched bases: 4. CDR1 and CDR2 from the germline V gene are SGHAT and FQNNGV. The CDR3 loop spans 18 amino acids. CDR3 protein: CASSLRTSGGFSYNEQFF. CDR3 DNA: TGTGCCAGCAGCTTAAGGACTAGCGGGGGTTTCTCCTACAATGAGCAGTTCTTC. Looking up the rest from reference TRBV11-2 and TRBJ2-1 gives the full variable domain: EAGVAQSPRYKIIEKRQSVAFWCNPISGHATLYWYQQILGQGPKLLIQFQNNGVVDDSQLPKDRFSAERLKGVDSTLKIQPAKLEDSAVYLCASSLRTSGGFSYNEQFFGPGTRLTVL.

Ten or more counts support this clonotype. This chain connects TRBV20-1 to TRBJ2-7, with 7 bases matching TRBD1. Germline trimming cut 6 bases from V and 2 bases from J; bases unmatched to any gene: 4. CDR3 length: 12 residues. Germline values: CDR1 DFQATT, CDR2 SNEGSKA (reference sequence). This chain's CDR3 is CSAMGQTYEQYF. The CDR3 DNA reads TGCAGTGCAATGGGACAGACCTACGAGCAGTACTTC.

This clonotype was counted at least ten times. The chain uses TRBV5-1 and TRBJ2-7; 9 nucleotides line up with TRBD2. The J segment lost 0 bases and the V segment lost 4 bases, leaving 8 bases of the junction unmatched. In germline, CDR1 is SGHRS, CDR2 YFSETQ. The CDR3 is 16 residues long. The chain's CDR3 is CASSGDSGGSSYEQYF. The CDR3 nucleotides are TGCGCCAGCAGCGGAGATAGCGGGGGTAGCTCCTACGAGCAGTACTTC.

The chain has TRBV6-1 and TRBJ1-5; unclear D gene. This CDR3 region has 13 residues. Trimming shortened V by 5 bases and J by 4 bases, and 9 bases separated the two germline ends. Germline-derived CDR1 and CDR2 are MNHNS and SASEGT. CDR3 amino acids: CASSRAENQPQHF. CDR3 bases: TGTGCCAGCAGTAGGGCAGAGAATCAGCCCCAGCATTTT.

This clonotype was seen at least ten times. V gene TRBV3-1 combines with J gene TRBJ2-6; no clear D gene. V was cut by 8 bases and J by 4 bases, with 0 bases left in between. Germline V gene sequence: CDR1 LGHDT, CDR2 YNNKEL (reference sequence). This CDR3 comprises 10 residues. CDR3 bases: TGTGCCAGCGGGGCCAACGTCCTGACTTTC. It yields the protein CASGANVLTF.

This clonotype was observed at least ten times. V gene TRBV5-1 combines with J gene TRBJ1-1; D gene unclear. CDR3 length: 14 amino acids. Between the trimmed V and J ends, which lost 5 bases and 1 base, there was a span of 12 bases. The V gene's germline CDR1 is SGHRS and CDR2 YFSETQ. CDR3 DNA sequence: TGCGCCAGCAGGCCGGGAAATAGGAACACTGAAGCTTTCTTT. It yields the protein CASRPGNRNTEAFF.

This clonotype was seen a handful of times. The CDR3 sequence is CATLSGDRRETQYF. CDR3 nucleotide sequence: TGTGCCACCCTGTCCGGGGACCGCCGCGAGACCCAGTACTTC. This chain uses TRBV10-3 with TRBJ2-5; the D call may be TRBD1 or TRBD2 (5 bases each). In germline, CDR1 is ENHRY, CDR2 SYGVKD. CDR3 length equals 14 residues. Trimming took off 10 bases at V and 5 bases at J, with 20 bases between the two ends.

The rearrangement uses TRBV4-1 and TRBJ2-2; possible D gene TRBD1, 5 bases. This CDR3 is 16 amino acids long. Germline CDR1 and CDR2: MGHRA and YSYEKL. V shed 4 bases and J shed 1 base, with 13 bases lying between them. The CDR3 reads CASSPVGQENTGELFF. CDR3 coding DNA: TGCGCCAGCAGCCCCGTGGGGCAGGAGAACACCGGGGAGCTGTTTTTT.

This clonotype was seen only once. The chain joins TRBV4-2 to TRBJ2-7, with 8 bases that match TRBD2. The CDR3 loop spans 15 amino acids. The germline gives CDR1 LGHNA, CDR2 YNFKEQ. Losses at the gene ends were 0 bases for V and 2 bases for J; bases not matched to a gene: 3. This CDR3 is CASSQDLAGPYEQYF. The DNA for the CDR3 is TGTGCCAGCAGCCAAGACTTAGCGGGGCCCTACGAGCAGTACTTC.

Ten or more counts support this clonotype. The V gene is TRBV18, the J gene TRBJ2-3; perhaps D is TRBD1 or TRBD2 (5 bases each). Germline V lookup: CDR1 KGHSH, CDR2 LQKENI. The CDR3 spans 14 residues. The V and J ends lost 1 base and 6 bases respectively, with 11 bases between them. The DNA for the CDR3 is TGTGCCAGCTCACCACGGGACCGACGGGATACGCAGTATTTT. Translation: CASSPRDRRDTQYF.